What follows describes a single T cell receptor (beta chain). Its cognate antigen is unknown. Because the CDR3's place on the DNA is in doubt, the DNA is left out and the CDR3 is given as listed by TCRdb. The data were produced by immunoSEQ multiplex PCR, yet TCRdb's version contains in-frame clones alone and is incomplete. The sample lists about 190,000 clones, more than 80% occurring once. This specimen comes from a study of T cell responses to AZD1222 COVID-19 vaccine. The study's findings and limits: Close to half of all spike-specific TCRs reportedly target regions of the variants that are unmutated.

The sample consisted of peripheral blood, taken 28 days after the second dose of the MenACWY control vaccine. The clonotype originates from an adult who received the MenACWY meningococcal vaccine as a control.

The CDR3 region is CASSQKRARTRRGPGSCFF. V gene TRBV3-1 (or the pseudogene TRBV3-2) combines with J gene TRBJ2-2; TRBD2, the table's D call, lacks a check against the DNA. The CDR3 spans 19 residues, counting both ends. Germline CDR1 and CDR2: LGHDT and YNNKEL (reference sequence).